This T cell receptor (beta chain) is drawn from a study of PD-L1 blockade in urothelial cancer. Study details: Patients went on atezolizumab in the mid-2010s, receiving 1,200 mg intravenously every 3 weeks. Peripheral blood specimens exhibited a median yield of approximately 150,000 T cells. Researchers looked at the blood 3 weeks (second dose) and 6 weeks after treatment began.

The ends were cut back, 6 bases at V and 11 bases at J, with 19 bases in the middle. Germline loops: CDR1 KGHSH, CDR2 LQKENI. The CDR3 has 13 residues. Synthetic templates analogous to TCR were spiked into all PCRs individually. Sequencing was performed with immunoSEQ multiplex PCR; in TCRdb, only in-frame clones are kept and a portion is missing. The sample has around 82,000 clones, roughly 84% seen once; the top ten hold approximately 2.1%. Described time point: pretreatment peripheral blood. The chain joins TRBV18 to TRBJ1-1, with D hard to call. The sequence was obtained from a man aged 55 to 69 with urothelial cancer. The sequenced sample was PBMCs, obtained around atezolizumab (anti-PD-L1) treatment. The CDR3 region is CASSAGESVLAFF. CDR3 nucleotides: TGTGCCAGCTCGGCGGGAGAATCCGTCTTGGCTTTCTTT.